This T cell receptor (beta chain) was documented in a study of cytomegalovirus exposure and HLA in healthy donors. V was shortened by 3 bases and J by 0 bases, with 11 bases between the two germline ends. The CDR3 totals 15 residues. Germline-derived CDR1 and CDR2 are SGHVS and FNYEAQ. PCR used 60 Vbeta primers and 13 Jbeta primers. Data came from immunoSEQ multiplex PCR; TCRdb stores just in-frame clones and leaves some out. Among about 97,000 clones listed, 75% were seen once. The donors, nominally healthy at sampling, likely had unrecorded immune exposures. This TCR was sampled from a middle-aged man in good health and CMV-seronegative. The gene calls are TRBV7-6 and TRBJ2-5; D gene ambiguous. The sample taken for sequencing was PBMCs. The CDR3, as DNA: TGTGCCAGCAGCTTTTCCTACCTACACCAAGAGACCCAGTACTTC. Protein: CASSFSYLHQETQYF.